This passage covers 20 T cell receptor beta chains from one sample sequenced in a study of T-cell reconstitution after alpha-beta-depleted transplantation in children. The TCRbeta library incorporated unique molecular identifiers. TCRdb re-derived calls from the PCR reads in MiXCR, one entry per CDR3 protein. The sample lists about 500,000 distinct CDR3 sequences, 30% to 35% occurring once. The specimen was PBMCs from the stem cell graft donor, collected from the stem cell graft. The receptors shown here come from a human donor who donated a stem cell graft to a child with aplastic anemia.

This clonotype occurred many times. This chain links TRBV5-6 with TRBJ1-1; 10 bases match TRBD1. J lost 3 bases, V lost 2 bases, and 4 bases had no gene match. CDR3 size: 15 residues. The germline V gene has CDR1 SGHDT and CDR2 YYEEEE. The CDR3 DNA is TGTGCCAGCAGCTTAAGGGACAGGGGATACACTGAAGCTTTCTTT. It yields the protein CASSLRDRGYTEAFF.

The chain carries TRBV5-1 and TRBJ1-2, with TRBD1 matching over 7 bases. The V gene end was trimmed by 0 bases and the J gene end by 1 base; junction bases not matched to a gene: 6. Germline V lookup: CDR1 SGHRS, CDR2 YFSETQ. This CDR3 has 16 amino acids. The CDR3 spells CASSLEGQPFNYGYTF. The DNA for the CDR3 is TGCGCCAGCAGCTTGGAGGGACAGCCGTTTAACTATGGCTACACCTTC.

The chain links TRBV7-8 to TRBJ2-1; no clear D. CDR1 is SGHVS and CDR2 is FQNEAQ in the germline V gene. Trimming removed 1 base at V and 4 bases at J, with 8 bases between. The CDR3 spans 14 residues. The CDR3 reads CASSLDPDYNEQFF. The DNA of the CDR3 is TGTGCCAGCAGCTTAGACCCGGATTACAATGAGCAGTTCTTC.

The rearrangement joins TRBV4-1 to TRBJ2-1; tentatively, D is TRBD2 (6 bases). V lost 1 base and J lost 6, with 16 bases in between. The CDR3 sequence is 16 residues long. Germline assignment: CDR1 MGHRA and CDR2 YSYEKL. The CDR3, as DNA: TGCGCCAGCAGCCAAGCCGGGGTCGGGAGATCCAATGAGCAGTTCTTC. Protein product: CASSQAGVGRSNEQFF.

This clonotype was counted once. The chain joins TRBV7-2 to TRBJ1-2; tentatively, D is TRBD1 (6 bases). Germline V CDR1 and CDR2: SGHTA, FQGNSA. V lost 8 bases, J lost 2 bases, and 15 bases lay in between. The CDR3 extends over 14 amino acids. DNA for the CDR3: TGTGCCAGCGGATTCCGGGGGCAGAACTATGGCTACACCTTC. This sequence encodes CASGFRGQNYGYTF.

This clonotype was found a few times. V and J are TRBV11-3 and TRBJ1-2, with D hard to call. Germline assignment: CDR1 SGHNT and CDR2 YENEEA. The CDR3 totals 12 residues. Trimming left V 4 bases short and J 4 bases short, with 7 bases between. As DNA, the CDR3 is TGTGCCAGCAGCTCCACAGTCTATGGCTACACCTTC. This encodes CASSSTVYGYTF.

This clonotype was seen a few times. The V call is TRBV5-1, the J call TRBJ2-3, with D uncertain. The CDR3 loop spans 14 amino acids. Trimming stripped 6 bases from V and 1 base from J, with 12 bases between. Germline V gene data show CDR1 as SGHRS and CDR2 as YFSETQ. The CDR3 nucleotides read TGCGCCAGCATGAGGACCCCAGGCACAGATACGCAGTATTTT. Translated: CASMRTPGTDTQYF.

The chain recombines TRBV28 with TRBJ2-5; a possible D gene is TRBD1 (7 bases). This CDR3 has 13 residues. Trimming removed 6 bases at V and 3 bases at J, with 11 bases between. CDR1 is MDHEN and CDR2 is SYDVKM in the germline V gene. CDR3 coding DNA: TGTGCCAGCAGCCCAGGGGGGAAAGAGACCCAGTACTTC. Its translation is CASSPGGKETQYF.

The chain joins TRBV7-6 to TRBJ2-1; TRBD2 matches at 12 bases. There are 17 residues in the CDR3. Germline CDR1 SGHVS, CDR2 FNYEAQ. J gave up 5 bases and V 1 base, and 6 bases lay outside the gene matches. The CDR3 protein is CASSLGGTSGPNNEQFF. The CDR3 nucleotides read TGTGCCAGCAGCTTAGGAGGGACTAGCGGGCCCAACAATGAGCAGTTCTTC.

This clonotype occurred a few times. CDR3 in DNA: TGTGCCATCAGTAGAAGCGGGATTGTTCGGTTCTTC. Protein product: CAISRSGIVRFF. The chain combines TRBV10-3 with TRBJ2-1; 7 nucleotides align to TRBD2. J lost 15 bases, V lost 5 bases, and 10 bases had no gene match. This CDR3 has 12 amino acids. The germline V gene has CDR1 ENHRY and CDR2 SYGVKD.

The chain joins TRBV12-3 or TRBV12-4 to TRBJ1-1; no firm D call. V was trimmed by 2 bases and J by 0 bases, leaving 10 bases between them. The CDR3 length is 15 residues. The CDR3 DNA reads TGTGCCAGCAGTTTATGGGTAGGGATGAACACTGAAGCTTTCTTT. Translation: CASSLWVGMNTEAFF.

In its sample, this clonotype was seen a few times. This chain uses TRBV27 with TRBJ2-7, with D perhaps TRBD2 (5 bases). This CDR3 is built from 16 residues. The germline CDR1 and CDR2 sequences are MNHEY and SMNVEV (reference sequence). V gave up 1 base and J gave up 8 bases, with 21 bases separating them. CDR3 protein: CASSLFSRGSNVKQYF. The CDR3 bases are TGTGCCAGCAGTTTATTCAGCCGGGGTTCGAATGTGAAGCAGTACTTC.

In its sample, this clonotype was seen a few times. V gene TRBV4-3 combines with J gene TRBJ1-6; weak D call: TRBD1 (5 bases). Trimming took 3 bases from V and 7 from J, leaving 13 bases between them. This CDR3 comprises 15 residues. Germline V CDR1 and CDR2: LGHNA, YSLEER. The CDR3 here is CASSQTVATNSPLHF. CDR3 DNA sequence: TGCGCCAGCAGCCAGACAGTGGCTACCAATTCACCCCTCCACTTT.

The chain uses TRBV7-9 and TRBJ2-1, with 14 nucleotides matching TRBD2. Germline CDR1 reads SEHNR; CDR2 reads FQNEAQ (reference sequence). V was clipped by 5 bases and J by 7 bases; unmatched bases: 10. This CDR3 is 17 amino acids long. CDR3 DNA: TGTGCCAGCAGCCCCTTGGGACTAGCGGGAGTTGAAAATGAGCAGTTCTTC. Translated, it gives CASSPLGLAGVENEQFF.

This clonotype was detected only a few times. The rearrangement links TRBV5-1 to TRBJ2-2; 10 positions match TRBD2. This CDR3 contains 17 residues. Germline CDR1 and CDR2: SGHRS and YFSETQ. Trimming removed 0 bases from V and 4 bases from J; junction bases left unmatched: 6. This CDR3 reads CASSLGSGRPLTGELFF. The DNA for the CDR3 is TGCGCCAGCAGCTTGGGTAGCGGGAGGCCGCTCACCGGGGAGCTGTTTTTT.

CDR3 in amino acids: CASSSPGGGQNTIYF. CDR3 DNA: TGTGCCAGCAGTTCCCCCGGGGGTGGCCAAAACACCATATATTTT. The V gene is TRBV28, the J gene TRBJ1-3; D perhaps matches TRBD1 (5 bases). The ends were cut back, 4 bases at V and 6 bases at J, with 16 bases in the middle. This CDR3 spans 15 amino acids. Germline CDR1 MDHEN, CDR2 SYDVKM.

The rearrangement uses TRBV7-2 and TRBJ2-1, with D unclear. With 3 bases removed from V and 0 bases from J, the gap between germline ends came to 9 bases. Germline loops: CDR1 SGHTA, CDR2 FQGNSA. CDR3 length: 15 residues. DNA for the CDR3: TGTGCCAGCAGCTTCTCTACGAGCTCCTACAATGAGCAGTTCTTC. As protein: CASSFSTSSYNEQFF.

The chain has TRBV20-1 and TRBJ2-1, with 15 bases fitting TRBD2. With 6 bases clipped from V and 7 bases from J, the junction kept 10 bases outside the gene matches. Germline loops: CDR1 DFQATT, CDR2 SNEGSKA (reference sequence). The CDR3 covers 16 residues. CDR3 coding DNA: TGCAGTGCGGCCCCGGGACTAGCGGGAGGCGGGAATGAGCAGTTCTTC. Protein product: CSAAPGLAGGGNEQFF.

The rearrangement uses TRBV29-1 and TRBJ2-3; D might be TRBD1 or TRBD2, each matching 6 bases. There are 14 residues in the CDR3. Trimming stripped 4 bases from V and 2 bases from J, with 13 bases between. Germline V lookup: CDR1 SQVTM, CDR2 ANQGSEA. This CDR3 is CSVGGAGPTDTQYF. DNA of the CDR3: TGCAGCGTTGGGGGGGCGGGGCCCACAGATACGCAGTATTTT.

In its sample, this clonotype was seen a few times. The V call is TRBV29-1, the J call TRBJ1-2; 7 bases are a match to TRBD1. Germline CDR1 is SQVTM and CDR2 is ANQGSEA. The CDR3 contains 15 residues. With V trimmed by 5 bases and J by 0 bases, 9 bases remained unmatched. The CDR3 is CSVLSGTASNYGYTF. The DNA for the CDR3 is TGCAGCGTTCTCTCCGGGACAGCATCTAACTATGGCTACACCTTC.